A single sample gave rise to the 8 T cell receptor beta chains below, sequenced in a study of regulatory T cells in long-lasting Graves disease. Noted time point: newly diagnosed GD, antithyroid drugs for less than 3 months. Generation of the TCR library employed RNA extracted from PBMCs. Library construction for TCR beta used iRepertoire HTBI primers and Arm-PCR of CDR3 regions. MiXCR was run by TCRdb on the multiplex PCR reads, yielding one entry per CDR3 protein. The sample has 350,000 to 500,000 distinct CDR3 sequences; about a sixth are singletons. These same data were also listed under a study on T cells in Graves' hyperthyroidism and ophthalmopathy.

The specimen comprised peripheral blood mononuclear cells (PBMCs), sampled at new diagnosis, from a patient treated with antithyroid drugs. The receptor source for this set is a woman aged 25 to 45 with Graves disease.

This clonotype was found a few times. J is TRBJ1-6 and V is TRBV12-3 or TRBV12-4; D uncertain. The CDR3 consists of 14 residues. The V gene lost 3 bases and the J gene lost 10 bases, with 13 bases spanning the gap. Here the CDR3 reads CASSFNRENSPLHF. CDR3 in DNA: TGTGCCAGCAGTTTTAATAGGGAAAACTCACCCCTCCACTTT.

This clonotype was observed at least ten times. The CDR3 nucleotides read TGCAGTGCTGCAACTAGCGGGAGGGCCGTCGATACGCAGTATTTT. Translation gives CSAATSGRAVDTQYF. The V gene is TRBV20-1, the J gene TRBJ2-3; 13 positions agree with TRBD2. Germline assignment: CDR1 DFQATT and CDR2 SNEGSKA (reference sequence). This CDR3 has 15 residues. V shed 5 bases and J 6 bases; nucleotides not matched to a gene: 8.

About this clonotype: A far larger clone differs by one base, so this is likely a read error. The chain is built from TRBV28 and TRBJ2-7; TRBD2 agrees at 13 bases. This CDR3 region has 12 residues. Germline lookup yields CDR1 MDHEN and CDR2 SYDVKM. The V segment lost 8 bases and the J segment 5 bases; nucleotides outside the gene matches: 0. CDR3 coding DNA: TGTGCCAGCGGACTAGCGGGAGACGAGCAGTACTTC. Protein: CASGLAGDEQYF.

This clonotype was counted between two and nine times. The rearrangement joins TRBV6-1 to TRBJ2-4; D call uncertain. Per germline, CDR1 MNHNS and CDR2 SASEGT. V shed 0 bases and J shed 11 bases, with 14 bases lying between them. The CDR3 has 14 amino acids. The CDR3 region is CASSEATVSGLQYF. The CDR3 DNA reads TGTGCCAGCAGTGAAGCCACGGTATCGGGCCTTCAGTACTTC.

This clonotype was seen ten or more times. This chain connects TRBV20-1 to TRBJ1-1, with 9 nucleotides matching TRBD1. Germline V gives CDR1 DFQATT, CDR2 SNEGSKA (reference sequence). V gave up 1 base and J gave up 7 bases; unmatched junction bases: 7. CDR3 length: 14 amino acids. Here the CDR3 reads CSARGGQGRSEAFF. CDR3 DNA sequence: TGCAGTGCTAGAGGGGGACAGGGTCGGAGTGAAGCTTTCTTT.

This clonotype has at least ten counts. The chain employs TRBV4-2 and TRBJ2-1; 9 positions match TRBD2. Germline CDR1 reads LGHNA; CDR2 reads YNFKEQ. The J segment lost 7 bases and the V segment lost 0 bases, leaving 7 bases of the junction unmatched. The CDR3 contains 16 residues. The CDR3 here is CASSQDWLSGRNEQFF. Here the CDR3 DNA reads TGTGCCAGCAGCCAAGATTGGCTTAGCGGGAGAAATGAGCAGTTCTTC.

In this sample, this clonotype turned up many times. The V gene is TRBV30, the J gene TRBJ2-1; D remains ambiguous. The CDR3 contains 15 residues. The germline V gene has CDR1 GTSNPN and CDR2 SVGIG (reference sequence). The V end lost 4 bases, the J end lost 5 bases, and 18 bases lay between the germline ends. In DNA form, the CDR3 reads TGTGCCTGGACCGGGCGCAGCCACCCGAACAATGAGCAGTTCTTC. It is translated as CAWTGRSHPNNEQFF.

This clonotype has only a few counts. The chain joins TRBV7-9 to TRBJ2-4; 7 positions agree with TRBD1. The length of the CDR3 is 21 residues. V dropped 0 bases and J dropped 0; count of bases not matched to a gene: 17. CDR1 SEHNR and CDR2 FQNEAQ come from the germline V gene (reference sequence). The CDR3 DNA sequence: TGTGCCAGCAGCTTAGCGTCAATGGGAGAGACAGGGTGGATAGCCAAAAACATTCAGTACTTC. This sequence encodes CASSLASMGETGWIAKNIQYF.